The 22 T cell receptor beta chains below were found in one sample sequenced in a study of blood T cell repertoires in COVID-19. Produced via immunoSEQ multiplex PCR; TCRdb's table is partial and in-frame only. The profile shows about 340,000 clones, about 83% of them singletons. Sequenced input: peripheral blood. Receptors originate from a man aged 25-45 years with active or convalescent COVID-19.

The chain is built from TRBV11-2 and TRBJ2-7, with TRBD2 matching over 14 bases. V shed 3 bases, J shed 5 bases, and the junction held 3 bases outside the gene matches. CDR1 SGHAT and CDR2 FQNNGV come from the germline V gene. The CDR3 is made up of 15 amino acids. CDR3 DNA sequence: TGTGCCAGCAGCTTGGGGACTAGCGGGAGTCACGAGCAGTACTTC. It encodes CASSLGTSGSHEQYF.

V usage is TRBV27 and J usage is TRBJ1-1; D is unclear. V was clipped by 5 bases and J by 5 bases, with 15 bases between them. CDR1 is MNHEY, CDR2 SMNVEV, per germline (reference sequence). The CDR3 loop spans 14 amino acids. The CDR3 spells CASSPARAGTEAFF. CDR3 DNA sequence: TGTGCCAGCAGTCCCGCCCGGGCGGGGACTGAAGCTTTCTTT.

The V gene is TRBV6-1, the J gene TRBJ1-5; the match to TRBD1 covers 7 bases. V shed 3 bases, J shed 4 bases, and the junction held 9 bases outside the gene matches. The CDR3 totals 16 residues. Per the germline V gene, CDR1 is MNHNS and CDR2 is SASEGT. CDR3 sequence (DNA): TGTGCCAGCAGTGACAACAACAGGGGTGGGAATCAGCCCCAGCATTTT. Residues: CASSDNNRGGNQPQHF.

The genes are TRBV5-5 and TRBJ2-1; 7 nucleotides match TRBD2. Trimming took 1 base from V and 4 from J; bases not matched to a gene: 8. CDR3 length: 16 residues. Germline values: CDR1 SGHKS, CDR2 YYEKEE (reference sequence). The CDR3 coding sequence is TGTGCCAGCAGCTTGATAGCGGGCCTATATTACAATGAGCAGTTCTTC. This encodes CASSLIAGLYYNEQFF.

The table lists this clone with a count of one. The rearrangement links TRBV29-1 to TRBJ1-5; tentatively, D is TRBD1 (6 bases). This CDR3 comprises 12 residues. Germline loops: CDR1 SQVTM, CDR2 ANQGSEA. Here the CDR3 DNA reads TGCACCCACGGGGGGCGACGGCAGCCCCAGCATTTT. The encoded protein is CTHGGRRQPQHF.

This clone was seen only a few times. The chain couples TRBV7-9 to TRBJ1-5; a possible D gene is TRBD1 (5 bases). Trimming removed 5 bases at V and 2 bases at J, with 22 bases between. The germline V gene has CDR1 SEHNR and CDR2 FQNEAQ (reference sequence). The CDR3 is 18 amino acids. CDR3 coding DNA: TGTGCCAGCAGCGGGCCGTTCGTGGAGCAGGGCGGCAATCAGCCCCAGCATTTT. Encoded protein: CASSGPFVEQGGNQPQHF.

The V call is TRBV30, the J call TRBJ2-7; 9 nucleotides agree with TRBD1. Germline assignment: CDR1 GTSNPN and CDR2 SVGIG (reference sequence). V trimming: 4 bases; J trimming: 5 bases; junction bases outside the gene matches: 6. There are 13 residues in the CDR3. The CDR3 protein is CAWTGQGLNEQYF. In DNA form, the CDR3 reads TGTGCCTGGACCGGACAGGGGTTGAACGAGCAGTACTTC.

The V gene is TRBV7-9, the J gene TRBJ1-1, with D possibly TRBD1 on 5 matching bases. Between the trimmed V and J ends, which lost 1 base and 0 bases, there was a span of 6 bases. Germline assignment: CDR1 SEHNR and CDR2 FQNEAQ (reference sequence). The CDR3 consists of 14 residues. The CDR3 DNA is TGTGCCAGCAGCTTAGGACAGATGAACACTGAAGCTTTCTTT. Translating gives CASSLGQMNTEAFF.

The V call is TRBV9, the J call TRBJ1-1; D is unclear. This CDR3 spans 14 amino acids. Trimming took 4 bases from V and 3 from J, leaving 13 bases between them. The germline V gene has CDR1 SGDLS and CDR2 YYNGEE. In DNA, the CDR3 is TGTGCCAGCAGCCTTCAGCCCGAGGACACTGAAGCTTTCTTT. This translates into CASSLQPEDTEAFF.

The chain carries TRBV2 and TRBJ1-1; D uncertain. V was trimmed by 8 bases and J by 2 bases, leaving 12 bases between them. This CDR3 has 13 amino acids. Per germline, CDR1 SNHLY and CDR2 FYNNEI. CDR3 in DNA: TGTGCCAGCGTCTTTCGGGAAAACACTGAAGCTTTCTTT. Its protein is CASVFRENTEAFF.

The V and J genes are TRBV6-2 or TRBV6-3 and TRBJ2-1, with TRBD1 matching over 10 bases. Per the germline V gene, CDR1 is MNHEY and CDR2 is SVGEGT. J was trimmed by 8 bases and V by 6 bases; bases with no gene match: 7. The CDR3 is made up of 14 amino acids. CDR3 in amino acids: CASSDRDRGHEQFF. The CDR3 region has the DNA TGTGCCAGCAGCGACCGGGACAGGGGCCATGAGCAGTTCTTC.

This chain joins TRBV5-1 and TRBJ1-1; 7 positions match TRBD1. Trimming took 4 bases from V and 2 from J; bases not matched to a gene: 2. The CDR3 is made up of 13 amino acids. Germline V lookup: CDR1 SGHRS, CDR2 YFSETQ. The CDR3 sequence: CASSRGRNTEAFF. The CDR3 DNA is TGCGCCAGCAGCAGGGGGCGCAACACTGAAGCTTTCTTT.

The chain carries TRBV7-9 and TRBJ1-5, with D possibly TRBD1 on 6 matching bases. Trimming left V 1 base short and J 6 bases short, with 16 bases between. The germline V gene encodes CDR1 SEHNR and CDR2 FQNEAQ (reference sequence). This CDR3 has 16 amino acids. CDR3 in amino acids: CASSLVSGRGSQPQHF. CDR3 DNA: TGTGCCAGCAGCTTAGTGTCGGGCAGGGGTAGTCAGCCCCAGCATTTT.

The J gene is TRBJ1-5, the V gene TRBV6-7, with 7 bases identical to TRBD1. TRBV6-7 is assigned to the ORF class and has an uncertain function. This CDR3 has 13 residues. After removal of 9 bases from V and 4 bases from J, the junction contained 6 bases not matched to a gene. The CDR3 protein is CASHGQANQPQHF. The DNA of the CDR3 is TGTGCCAGTCACGGACAGGCTAATCAGCCCCAGCATTTT.

The chain combines TRBV30 with TRBJ1-2, with TRBD1 as a possible D gene (5 bases). The CDR3 extends over 13 amino acids. CDR1 and CDR2 from the germline V gene are GTSNPN and SVGIG (reference sequence). The V and J ends lost 0 bases and 7 bases respectively, with 12 bases between them. In DNA form, the CDR3 reads TGTGCCTGGAGTGTACAGCGGGACTTTGGCTACACCTTC. Amino acid sequence: CAWSVQRDFGYTF.

V is TRBV10-3 and J is TRBJ2-2, with 9 positions matching TRBD1. The junction had 11 bases not matched to a gene; V was cut back by 0 bases and J by 6 bases. The V gene's germline CDR1 is ENHRY and CDR2 SYGVKD. This CDR3 region has 18 residues. CDR3 protein: CAISESRFRDRDAGELFF. CDR3 bases: TGTGCCATCAGTGAGTCGAGGTTCCGGGACAGGGATGCCGGGGAGCTGTTTTTT.

V is TRBV7-3 and J is TRBJ2-2; tentative D call: TRBD1 (6 bases). The CDR3 extends over 15 amino acids. Trimming cost V 5 bases and J 6 bases, with 16 bases left between them. Germline-derived CDR1 and CDR2 are SGHTA and FQGTGA. The DNA for the CDR3 is TGTGCCAGCAGCCACCCGGACAGAACCCCCGGGGAGCTGTTTTTT. Protein sequence: CASSHPDRTPGELFF.

The chain employs TRBV27 and TRBJ2-1, with D possibly being TRBD2 (5 bases). Germline CDR1 and CDR2: MNHEY and SMNVEV (reference sequence). This CDR3 is built from 16 residues. Trimming removed 3 bases at V and 1 base at J, with 13 bases between. CDR3 amino acids: CASSFGGRVSYNEQFF. DNA of the CDR3: TGTGCCAGCAGTTTCGGCGGGCGCGTTTCCTACAATGAGCAGTTCTTC.

The chain has TRBV7-3 and TRBJ2-1, with 11 nucleotides matching TRBD2. Germline values: CDR1 SGHTA, CDR2 FQGTGA. J was trimmed by 7 bases and V by 4 bases; bases with no gene match: 9. This CDR3 has 16 residues. The CDR3 coding sequence is TGTGCCAGCAGCTCGGGACTAGCGGCTCCCAGGAATGAGCAGTTCTTC. Translated, it gives CASSSGLAAPRNEQFF. Complete variable domain (other parts from reference TRBV7-3 and TRBJ2-1): GAGVSQTPSNKVTEKGKYVELRCDPISGHTALYWYRQSLGQGPEFLIYFQGTGAADDSGLPNDRFFAVRPEGSVSTLKIQRTERGDSAVYLCASSSGLAAPRNEQFFGPGTRLTVL.

There are a few counts of this clone. The chain uses TRBV7-9 and TRBJ2-1, with a weak D call TRBD1 (5 bases). Germline-derived CDR1 and CDR2 are SEHNR and FQNEAQ (reference sequence). The CDR3 is 15 amino acids. V gave up 3 bases and J gave up 8 bases, with 17 bases separating them. CDR3 region: CASSFRRLGDDEQFF. The CDR3 DNA follows: TGTGCCAGCAGCTTCAGACGGCTAGGGGATGATGAGCAGTTCTTC.

The V and J genes are TRBV30 and TRBJ1-2; 8 nucleotides align to TRBD1. With V trimmed by 5 bases and J by 4 bases, 3 bases remained unmatched. The CDR3 spans 12 residues. Germline loops: CDR1 GTSNPN, CDR2 SVGIG (reference sequence). The CDR3 DNA reads as TGTGCCTGGGTTGACAGGGGCTATGGCTACACCTTC. Protein sequence: CAWVDRGYGYTF. Full variable domain (rest looked up from reference TRBV30 and TRBJ1-2): SQTIHQWPATLVQPVGSPLSLECTVEGTSNPNLYWYRQAAGRGLQLLFYSVGIGQISSEVPQNLSASRPQDRQFILSSKKLLLSDSGFYLCAWVDRGYGYTFGSGTRLTVV.

The rearrangement joins TRBV6-5 to TRBJ2-3; D might be TRBD2 (7 bases). Germline values: CDR1 MNHEY, CDR2 SVGAGI. The CDR3 has 15 residues. V was cut by 4 bases and J by 1 base, with 12 bases left in between. The CDR3 loop is CASSFGGAGTDTQYF. DNA for the CDR3: TGTGCCAGCAGTTTTGGGGGGGCGGGCACAGATACGCAGTATTTT.